This TCR beta chain is drawn from a study of cytomegalovirus exposure and HLA in healthy donors. Trimming cost V 4 bases and J 4 bases, with 11 bases left between them. This CDR3 is built from 15 residues. Germline V gene sequence: CDR1 SSHAT, CDR2 FNYEAQ (reference sequence). Worth noting for this clone: Its antigen is still unknown.

Study findings and constraints: The Asian-associated ancestry cluster reportedly had fewer N-insertions than the roughly 720-donor mean in a later analysis.

The PCR made use of 60 Vbeta and 13 Jbeta primers. Sequenced by immunoSEQ multiplex PCR; TCRdb stores in-frame clones only, minus some. In the table there are under 200,000 clones, around 80% of which are singletons. V gene TRBV7-7 combines with J gene TRBJ2-6; possibly TRBD2 for D (6 bases). Input material: PBMCs. This clonotype was obtained from a woman in her 30s in good health and CMV-seropositive. CDR3 sequence reads: CASSSGGAGANVLTF. Written as DNA, the CDR3 is TGTGCCAGCAGCTCCGGAGGGGCAGGGGCCAACGTCCTGACTTTC. Variable domain in full (rest from reference TRBV7-7 and TRBJ2-6): GAGVSQSPRYKVTKRGQDVTLRCDPISSHATLYWYQQALGQGPEFLTYFNYEAQPDKSGLPSDRFSAERPEGSISTLTIQRTEQRDSAMYRCASSSGGAGANVLTFGAGSRLTVL.